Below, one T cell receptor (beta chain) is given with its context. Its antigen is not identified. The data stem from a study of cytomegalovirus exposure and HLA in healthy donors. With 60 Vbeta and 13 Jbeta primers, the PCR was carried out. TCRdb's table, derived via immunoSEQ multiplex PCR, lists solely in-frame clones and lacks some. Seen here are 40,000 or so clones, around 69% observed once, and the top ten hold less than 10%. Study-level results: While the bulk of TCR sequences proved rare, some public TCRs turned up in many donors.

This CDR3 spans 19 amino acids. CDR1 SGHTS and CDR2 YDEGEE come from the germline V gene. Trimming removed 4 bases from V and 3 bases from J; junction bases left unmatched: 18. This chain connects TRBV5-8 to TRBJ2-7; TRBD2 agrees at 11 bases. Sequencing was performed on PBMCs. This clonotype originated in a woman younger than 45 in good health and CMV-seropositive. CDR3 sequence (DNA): TGTGCCAGCAGCCCAACCCGTATAGCGGGAGGGCCGGGCCGCTACGAGCAGTACTTC. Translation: CASSPTRIAGGPGRYEQYF.